The present T cell receptor beta chain was sequenced within a study of shared clonotypes between healthy human individuals (TCRdb year 2020). Background for the entire study: A couple of women and a few men aged 18 to 49 years were included in the cohort. Different laboratories and diverse techniques were used to prepare libraries and sequence TCR repertoires, to increase sequencing depth and limit assay-specific biases. To estimate repertoire size and how much clonotype sharing occurs between individuals, the study deeply sequenced the blood TCR repertoires of several healthy adults. Between about 0.9 and 8.9 billion PBMCs per donor were obtained by leukapheresis. For each donor, CD4 naive and CD4 memory were each run on three plates, CD8 naive on two plates, and CD8 memory on one plate.

Comment on this clone: There is no known antigen for this receptor. No much larger clonotype is one base removed from it; base qualities were not supplied.

The donors were healthy, HIV-negative adults with no recently reported acute infections or vaccinations. Every donor was a Caucasian adult residing in Nashville, Tennessee, USA. CD4+ T cells were enriched by magnetic negative selection, after which naive cells were positively selected on CD45RA and the negative fraction was taken as the memory subset. After blood collection by leukapheresis, PBMCs were isolated using Ficoll-Histopaque density gradient centrifugation and then cryopreserved in the vapor phase of liquid nitrogen. Analytical flow cytometry was used to check the purity and quantity of every magnetically sorted T cell population. Genomic DNA was isolated from every sorted fraction and measured by UV absorbance on a Nanodrop 2000c. The CDR3, from cysteine to phenylalanine, totals 15 residues. Only the CDR3 DNA is retained, 45 bases long and in frame from the first base. V is shortened by 7 bases, J by 7 bases, and the region joining them spans 20 bases. CDR1 and CDR2, looked up from the germline V gene, are MNHEY and SVGAGI.

Overall study results and their limits: Estimated clonotype richness was generally larger for naive than for memory subsets. Because the study included only a small number of donors, the genetic and exposure-history diversity represented was limited. Sampling was restricted to blood, and TCR repertoires in tissues likely differ from the TCR repertoires found in blood. Across several donors, about 5.2% of naive CD4, roughly 3.8% of naive CD8, 2% to 2.5% of memory CD4, and approximately 0.4% of memory CD8 clonotypes were shared. Incomplete sequencing was indicated by rarefaction of sorted-subset datasets, despite the large sequencing depth. Higher generation probabilities were observed for clonotypes shared by all four sorted-subset donors than for non-shared clonotypes. Pairwise subsampling indicated that sequencing depth was expected to affect the degree of clonotype sharing among donors.

Using the deep immunoSEQ assay, TCR CDR3 regions were amplified from genomic DNA by multiplex PCR. Genomic DNA extracted from each cell subset was distributed evenly over all wells of several immunoSEQ 96-well plates, and each plate served as one replicate. For sorted subsets, around 200 ng genomic DNA, equal to 30,000 or so T cell genomes, was loaded into each replicate PCR. Purified libraries were quantified with a Qubit 3.0 fluorometer, sized on a Bioanalyzer 2100, and re-quantified with the KAPA Library Quantification kit. Every immunoSEQ 96-well plate was sequenced on a dedicated single-read 150-cycle Illumina NextSeq 550 flow cell. The study's own analysis went as follows. Because the immunoSEQ output included only junctional sequences and no quality scores, the filtering could not be the same as the filtering used for full-length reads. Sequences were annotated with PyIR, a Python wrapper for IgBLAST v1.9, and V/J genes and CDR3 were assigned using IMGT germline references. Reads were filtered out if the reads had weak V/J assignments (E-value above 1e-6), no CDR3, stop codons, out-of-frame junctions, or ambiguous translated residues. A V3J clonotype was defined by an identical inferred V gene, J gene, and CDR3 amino acid sequence. Percentage overlap between repertoires was calculated by dividing the number of shared unique clonotypes by the size of the smaller repertoire. RTK rarefaction, the Chao1 estimator, and Recon v2.1 estimates of unobserved clonotypes were used to assess repertoire richness. Generation probabilities were computed with OLGA for all TCRbeta clonotypes obtained by the gDNA method from a handful of donors. TCRdb holds this immuneACCESS table with in-frame rearrangements only. Some clones are missing; in checked studies, unresolved V genes explain under half, and the rest has no known cause. That table supplies the V and J calls and clone size; D and trimming were determined from the DNA. For this sample the table gives 800,000 to 1,200,000 clones, of which 75% to 85% were detected only once. The top ten clones comprise under 0.65% of the sample.

The receptor's source is a man between 18 and 29 years old in good health. Some clones in this sample may be carry-over from other donors' samples. Sequencing used memory CD4+ T cells from PBMCs. Sample cell subset or site, as interpreted from the label and publication: CD45RA-negative fraction. The chain employs TRBV6-5 and TRBJ2-1; the best D guess is TRBD2, with 7 bases matching. The nucleotide sequence is TGTGCCAGCACCCGGCCGGGGGGCGCGGGAAATGAGCAGTTCTTC. Translated, it gives CASTRPGGAGNEQFF.